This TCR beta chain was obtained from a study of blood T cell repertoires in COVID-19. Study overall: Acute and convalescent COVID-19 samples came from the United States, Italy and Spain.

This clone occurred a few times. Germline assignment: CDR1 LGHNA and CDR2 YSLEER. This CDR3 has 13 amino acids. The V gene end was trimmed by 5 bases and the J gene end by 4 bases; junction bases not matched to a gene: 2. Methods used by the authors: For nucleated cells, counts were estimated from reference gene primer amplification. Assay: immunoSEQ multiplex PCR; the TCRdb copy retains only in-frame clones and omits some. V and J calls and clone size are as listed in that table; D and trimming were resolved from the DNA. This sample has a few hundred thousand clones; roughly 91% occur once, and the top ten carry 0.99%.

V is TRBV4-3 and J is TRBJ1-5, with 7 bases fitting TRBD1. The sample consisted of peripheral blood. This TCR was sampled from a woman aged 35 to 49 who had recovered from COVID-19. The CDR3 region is CASSRGRNQPQHF. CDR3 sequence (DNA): TGCGCCAGCAGCAGGGGGCGAAATCAGCCCCAGCATTTT.